Reported below is one T cell receptor (beta chain). The target antigen is unknown. The CDR3 has 14 residues. Germline V CDR1 and CDR2: DFQATT, SNEGSKA (reference sequence). Trimming cost V 4 bases and J 3 bases, with 13 bases left between them. The record originates from a study of response to subunit inactivated influenza vaccine. Broader study findings: Few additional T cells are recruited per seasonal influenza vaccination, authors suggested.

TCRdb reprocessed the RT-PCR reads with MiXCR, giving one entry per CDR3 protein. The sample includes about 520,000 distinct CDR3 sequences, less than 30% of them seen just once. This TCR derives from a man aged 45-60 years who received an inactivated influenza vaccine. The chain couples TRBV20-1 to TRBJ1-5; D is uncertain. Specimen: CD4+ T cells sorted from PBMCs, collected around 5 days after vaccination. CDR3 bases: TGCAGTGCTACGAGGCTCCGAGTCAATCAGCCCCAGCATTTT. It codes for CSATRLRVNQPQHF.